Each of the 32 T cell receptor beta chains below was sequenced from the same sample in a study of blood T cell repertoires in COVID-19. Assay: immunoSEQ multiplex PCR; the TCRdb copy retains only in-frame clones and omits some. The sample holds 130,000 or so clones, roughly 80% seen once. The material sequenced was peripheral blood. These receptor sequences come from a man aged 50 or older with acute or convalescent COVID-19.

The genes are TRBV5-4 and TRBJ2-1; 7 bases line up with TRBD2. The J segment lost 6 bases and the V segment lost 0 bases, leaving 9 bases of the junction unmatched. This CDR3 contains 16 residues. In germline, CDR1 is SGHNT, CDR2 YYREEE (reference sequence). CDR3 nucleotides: TGTGCCAGCAGCTTGGGGGTTGGGACTATGGGCAATGAGCAGTTCTTC. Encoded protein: CASSLGVGTMGNEQFF.

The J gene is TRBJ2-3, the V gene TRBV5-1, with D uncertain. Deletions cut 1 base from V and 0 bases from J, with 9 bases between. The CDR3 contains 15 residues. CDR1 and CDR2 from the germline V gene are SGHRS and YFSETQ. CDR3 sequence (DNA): TGCGCCAGCAGCTTGTCTCCGACTAGCACAGATACGCAGTATTTT. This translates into CASSLSPTSTDTQYF. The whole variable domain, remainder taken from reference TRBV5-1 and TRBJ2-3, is KAGVTQTPRYLIKTRGQQVTLSCSPISGHRSVSWYQQTPGQGLQFLFEYFSETQRNKGNFPGRFSGRQFSNSRSEMNVSTLELGDSALYLCASSLSPTSTDTQYFGPGTRLTVL.

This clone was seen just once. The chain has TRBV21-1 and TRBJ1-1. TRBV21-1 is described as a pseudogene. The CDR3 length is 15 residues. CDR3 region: CASSKGWEVGTEAFF. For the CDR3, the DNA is TGTGCCAGCAGCAAAGGGTGGGAGGTTGGCACTGAAGCTTTCTTT.

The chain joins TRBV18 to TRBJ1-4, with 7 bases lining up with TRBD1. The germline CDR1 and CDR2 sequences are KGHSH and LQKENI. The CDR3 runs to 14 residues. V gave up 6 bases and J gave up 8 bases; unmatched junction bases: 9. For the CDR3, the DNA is TGTGCCAGCTCCCCGACAGGGTGGGACGAAAAACTGTTTTTT. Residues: CASSPTGWDEKLFF.

This CDR3 reads CASSLATSGDGYTF. CDR3 coding DNA: TGCGCCAGCAGCTTGGCTACTTCGGGGGACGGCTACACCTTC. The chain employs TRBV5-1 and TRBJ1-2, with D possibly matching TRBD1 (5 bases). The CDR3 is 14 amino acids. Germline lookup yields CDR1 SGHRS and CDR2 YFSETQ. Trimming left V 0 bases short and J 8 bases short, with 14 bases between.

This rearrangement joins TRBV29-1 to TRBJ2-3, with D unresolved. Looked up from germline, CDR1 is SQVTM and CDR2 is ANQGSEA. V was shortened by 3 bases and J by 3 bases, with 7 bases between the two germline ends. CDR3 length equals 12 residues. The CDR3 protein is CSVESGTDTQYF. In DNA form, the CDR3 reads TGCAGCGTTGAGTCCGGTACAGATACGCAGTATTTT.

The CDR3 coding sequence is TGTGCCAGCAGCCAGAATCTAGCGGGGGGATTGAGTACCGGGGAGCTGTTTTTT. This encodes CASSQNLAGGLSTGELFF. This chain joins TRBV4-2 and TRBJ2-2; TRBD2 matches at 11 bases. This CDR3 is 18 amino acids long. Trimming removed 3 bases from V and 5 bases from J; junction bases left unmatched: 11. Germline V gene sequence: CDR1 LGHNA, CDR2 YNFKEQ.

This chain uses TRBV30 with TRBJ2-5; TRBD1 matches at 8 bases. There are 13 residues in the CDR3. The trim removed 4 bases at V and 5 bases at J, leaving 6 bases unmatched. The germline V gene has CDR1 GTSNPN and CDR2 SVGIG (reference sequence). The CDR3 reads CAWTGQVMETQYF. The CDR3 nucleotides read TGTGCCTGGACGGGACAGGTGATGGAGACCCAGTACTTC. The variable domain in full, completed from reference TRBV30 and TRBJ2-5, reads SQTIHQWPATLVQPVGSPLSLECTVEGTSNPNLYWYRQAAGRGLQLLFYSVGIGQISSEVPQNLSASRPQDRQFILSSKKLLLSDSGFYLCAWTGQVMETQYFGPGTRLLVL.

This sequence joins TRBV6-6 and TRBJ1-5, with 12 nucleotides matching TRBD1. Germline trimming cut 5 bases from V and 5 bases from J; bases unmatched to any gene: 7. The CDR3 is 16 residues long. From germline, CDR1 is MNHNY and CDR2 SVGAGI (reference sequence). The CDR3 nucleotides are TGTGCCAGCAGTGCCGGGGACAGGGGGCTTTATCAGCCCCAGCATTTT. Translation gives CASSAGDRGLYQPQHF.

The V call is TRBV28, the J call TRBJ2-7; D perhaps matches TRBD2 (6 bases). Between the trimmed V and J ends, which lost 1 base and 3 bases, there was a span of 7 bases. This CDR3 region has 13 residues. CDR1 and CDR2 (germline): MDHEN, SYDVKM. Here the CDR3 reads CASSLSGDYEQYV. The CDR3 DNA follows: TGTGCCAGCAGTTTATCGGGGGACTACGAGCAGTACGTC.

The CDR3 reads CASSNSHSTDTQYF. The CDR3 DNA sequence: TGTGCCAGCAGTAACAGTCATAGCACAGATACGCAGTATTTT. The gene calls are TRBV6-5 and TRBJ2-3, with D hard to call. CDR1 and CDR2 (germline): MNHEY, SVGAGI. Trimming removed 5 bases from V and 0 bases from J, with 9 bases in between. CDR3 size: 14 residues.

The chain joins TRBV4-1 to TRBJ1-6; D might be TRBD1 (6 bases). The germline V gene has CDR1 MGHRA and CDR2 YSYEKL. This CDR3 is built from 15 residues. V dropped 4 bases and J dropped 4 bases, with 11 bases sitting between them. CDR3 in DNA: TGCGCCAGCAGCCGATCGGACAGTTATAATTCACCCCTCCACTTT. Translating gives CASSRSDSYNSPLHF.

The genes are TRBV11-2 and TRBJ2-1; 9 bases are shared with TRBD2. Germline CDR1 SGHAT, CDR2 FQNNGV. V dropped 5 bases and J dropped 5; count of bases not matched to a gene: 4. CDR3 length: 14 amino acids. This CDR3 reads CASSQGTSNNEQFF. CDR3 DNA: TGTGCCAGCAGCCAGGGGACTAGCAACAATGAGCAGTTCTTC.

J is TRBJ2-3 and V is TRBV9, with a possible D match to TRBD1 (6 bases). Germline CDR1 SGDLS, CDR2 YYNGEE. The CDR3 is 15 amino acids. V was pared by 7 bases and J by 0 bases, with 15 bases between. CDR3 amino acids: CASGQRSTSTDTQYF. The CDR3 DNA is TGTGCCAGCGGACAGAGGAGTACTAGCACAGATACGCAGTATTTT.

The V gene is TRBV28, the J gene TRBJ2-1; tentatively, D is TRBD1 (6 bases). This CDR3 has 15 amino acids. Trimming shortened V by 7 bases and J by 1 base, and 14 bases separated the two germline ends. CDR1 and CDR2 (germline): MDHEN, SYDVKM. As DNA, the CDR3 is TGTGCCAGCAATAAACAGGGCAGTTCCTACAATGAGCAGTTCTTC. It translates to CASNKQGSSYNEQFF.

In nucleotides, the CDR3 is TGCAGTGCAAGTCCAGGTATTACTGGAAACACCATATATTTT. Its protein is CSASPGITGNTIYF. V and J are TRBV20-1 and TRBJ1-3; unclear D gene. The CDR3 extends over 14 amino acids. Germline CDR1 is DFQATT and CDR2 is SNEGSKA (reference sequence). Trimming removed 6 bases at V and 2 bases at J, with 14 bases between.

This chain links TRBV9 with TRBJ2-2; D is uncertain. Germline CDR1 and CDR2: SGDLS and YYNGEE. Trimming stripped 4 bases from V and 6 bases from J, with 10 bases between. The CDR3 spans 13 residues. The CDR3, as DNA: TGTGCCAGCAGCCCCAAATTCCCCGGGGAGCTGTTTTTT. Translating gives CASSPKFPGELFF. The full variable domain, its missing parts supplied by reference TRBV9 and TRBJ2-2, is DSGVTQTPKHLITATGQRVTLRCSPRSGDLSVYWYQQSLDQGLQFLIQYYNGEERAKGNILERFSAQQFPDLHSELNLSSLELGDSALYFCASSPKFPGELFFGEGSRLTVL.

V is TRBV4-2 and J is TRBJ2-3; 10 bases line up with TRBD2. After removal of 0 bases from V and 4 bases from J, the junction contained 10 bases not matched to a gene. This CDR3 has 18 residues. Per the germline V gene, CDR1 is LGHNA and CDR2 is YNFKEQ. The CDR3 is CASSQDGTSANLADTQYF. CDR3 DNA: TGTGCCAGCAGCCAAGATGGGACTAGCGCCAACCTGGCAGATACGCAGTATTTT.

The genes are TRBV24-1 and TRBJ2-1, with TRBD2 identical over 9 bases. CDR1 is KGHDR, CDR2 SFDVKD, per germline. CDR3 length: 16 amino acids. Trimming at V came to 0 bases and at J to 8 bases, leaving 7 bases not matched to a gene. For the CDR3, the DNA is TGTGCCACCAGTGATTTGAGGGCGGGGGGGCGATATGAGCAGTTCTTC. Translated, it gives CATSDLRAGGRYEQFF.

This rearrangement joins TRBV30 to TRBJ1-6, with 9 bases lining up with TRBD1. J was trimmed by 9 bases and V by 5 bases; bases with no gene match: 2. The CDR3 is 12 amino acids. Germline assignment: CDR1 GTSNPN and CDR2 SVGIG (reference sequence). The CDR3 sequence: CAWRQGGSPLHF. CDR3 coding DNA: TGTGCCTGGCGACAGGGGGGTTCACCCCTCCACTTT.

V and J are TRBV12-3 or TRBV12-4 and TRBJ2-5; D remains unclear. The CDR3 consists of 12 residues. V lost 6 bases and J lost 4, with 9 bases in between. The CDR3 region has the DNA TGTGCCAGCAGCCCTTTCTTAGAGACCCAGTACTTC. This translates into CASSPFLETQYF.

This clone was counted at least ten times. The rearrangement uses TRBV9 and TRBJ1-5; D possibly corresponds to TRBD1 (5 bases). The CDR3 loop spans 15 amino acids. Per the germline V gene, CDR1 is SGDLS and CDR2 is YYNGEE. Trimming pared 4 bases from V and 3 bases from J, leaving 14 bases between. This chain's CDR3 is CASSPDSFHNQPQHF. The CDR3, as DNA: TGTGCCAGCAGCCCCGACAGTTTTCACAATCAGCCCCAGCATTTT.

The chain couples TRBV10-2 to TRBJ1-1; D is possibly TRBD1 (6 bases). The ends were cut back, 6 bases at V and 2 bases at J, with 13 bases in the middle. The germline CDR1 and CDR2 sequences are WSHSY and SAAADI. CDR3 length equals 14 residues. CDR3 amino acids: CASSLQGSNTEAFF. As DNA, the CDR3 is TGCGCCAGCAGCCTACAGGGTTCCAACACTGAAGCTTTCTTT.

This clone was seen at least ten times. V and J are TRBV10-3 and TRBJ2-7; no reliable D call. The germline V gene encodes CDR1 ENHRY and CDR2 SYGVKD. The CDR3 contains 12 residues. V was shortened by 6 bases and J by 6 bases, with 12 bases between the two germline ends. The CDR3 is CAISDTVGEQYF. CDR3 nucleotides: TGTGCCATCAGCGACACGGTGGGCGAGCAGTACTTC.

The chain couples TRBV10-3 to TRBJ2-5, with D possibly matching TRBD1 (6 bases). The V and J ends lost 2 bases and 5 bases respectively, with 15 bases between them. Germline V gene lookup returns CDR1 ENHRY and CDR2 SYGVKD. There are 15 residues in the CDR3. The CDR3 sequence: CAISEQTGLAETQYF. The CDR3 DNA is TGTGCCATCAGTGAGCAGACAGGCCTTGCGGAGACCCAGTACTTC.

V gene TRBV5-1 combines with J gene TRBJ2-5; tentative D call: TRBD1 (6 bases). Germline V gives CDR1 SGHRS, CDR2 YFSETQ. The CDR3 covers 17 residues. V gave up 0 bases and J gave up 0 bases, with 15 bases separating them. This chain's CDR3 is CASSLVLGAGDQETQYF. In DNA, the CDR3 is TGCGCCAGCAGCTTGGTATTAGGGGCAGGGGACCAAGAGACCCAGTACTTC.

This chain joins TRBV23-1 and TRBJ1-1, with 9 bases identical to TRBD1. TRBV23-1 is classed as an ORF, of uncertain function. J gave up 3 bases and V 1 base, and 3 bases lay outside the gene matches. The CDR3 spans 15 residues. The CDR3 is CASSQWRQGDTEAFF. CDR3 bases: TGCGCCAGCAGTCAATGGCGACAGGGGGACACTGAAGCTTTCTTT.

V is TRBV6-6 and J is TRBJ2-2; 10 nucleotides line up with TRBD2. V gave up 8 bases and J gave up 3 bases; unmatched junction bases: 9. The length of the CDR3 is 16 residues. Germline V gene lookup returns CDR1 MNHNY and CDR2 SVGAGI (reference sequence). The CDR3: CASFTTLAGDTGELFF. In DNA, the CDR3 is TGTGCCAGCTTTACTACCCTAGCGGGGGACACCGGGGAGCTGTTTTTT.

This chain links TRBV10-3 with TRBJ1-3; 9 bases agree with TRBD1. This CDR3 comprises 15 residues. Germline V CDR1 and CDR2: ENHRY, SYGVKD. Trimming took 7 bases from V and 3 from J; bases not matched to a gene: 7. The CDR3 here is CAITGQGPSGNTIYF. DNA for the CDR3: TGTGCCATCACTGGACAGGGGCCTAGTGGAAACACCATATATTTT.

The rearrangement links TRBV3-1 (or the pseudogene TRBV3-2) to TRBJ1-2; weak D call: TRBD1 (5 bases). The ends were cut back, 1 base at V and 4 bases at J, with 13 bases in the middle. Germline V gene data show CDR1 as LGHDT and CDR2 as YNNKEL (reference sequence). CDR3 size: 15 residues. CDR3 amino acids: CASSQVGRGSYGYTF. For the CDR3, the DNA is TGTGCCAGCAGCCAAGTTGGGAGGGGTTCCTATGGCTACACCTTC.

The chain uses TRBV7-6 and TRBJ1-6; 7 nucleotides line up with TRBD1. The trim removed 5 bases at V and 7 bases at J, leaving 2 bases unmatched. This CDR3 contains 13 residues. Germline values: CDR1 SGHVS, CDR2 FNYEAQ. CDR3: CASSDRVNSPLHF. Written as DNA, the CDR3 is TGTGCCAGCAGCGACAGGGTGAATTCACCCCTCCACTTT.

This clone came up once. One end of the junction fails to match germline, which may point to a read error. CDR3 nucleotide sequence: TGTGCCAGCAGTAACTCAGGGGGCGGAGTGCGGGGCTACACCTTC. It codes for CASSNSGGGVRGYTF. The chain recombines TRBV6-5 with TRBJ1-2; 8 positions match TRBD1. In germline, CDR1 is MNHEY, CDR2 SVGAGI. The CDR3 is 15 amino acids.